This record concerns one TCR beta chain sequence. The sample's time point: after neoadjuvant nivolumab, at surgical resection. Patients were newly diagnosed with stage II-IVA oral cavity squamous cell carcinoma without prior systemic or radiation treatment. Analysis of PBMCs was direct, with no culture step. Profiled with immunoSEQ multiplex PCR; TCRdb holds only in-frame clones, not every one. The data show about 13,000 clones, with 60% to 80% seen just once and more than 3% held by the top ten. The data were obtained in a study of neoadjuvant anti-PD-1 for oral cavity cancer. Study-level background: Most patients had three to four biweekly doses of 3 mg/kg nivolumab before resection.

This TCR came from a person aged 35-79 years with oral cavity squamous cell carcinoma. Specimen: PBMCs, collected after nivolumab (anti-PD-1) treatment.

CDR3 amino acids: CASSVVGQGRGYTF. CDR3 coding DNA: TGTGCCAGCAGTGTGGTGGGACAGGGAAGGGGCTACACCTTC. This sequence joins TRBV28 and TRBJ1-2; 9 positions match TRBD1. The J segment lost 8 bases and the V segment lost 5 bases, leaving 9 bases of the junction unmatched. Germline lookup yields CDR1 MDHEN and CDR2 SYDVKM. The CDR3 loop spans 14 amino acids.